This is a list of T cell receptor beta chains from one sample in a study of blood T cell repertoires in COVID-19. TCRdb's table, derived via immunoSEQ multiplex PCR, lists solely in-frame clones and lacks some. The table has under 200,000 clones, about 80% seen once. The material sequenced was peripheral blood. The source is a man between 60 and 75 years old with acute or convalescent COVID-19. CDR3s include the opening cysteine and the closing phenylalanine or tryptophan. Fields, in order: J gene, D gene, clone size, V gene, CDR3 protein, CDR3 DNA. D genes are given only for firm matches. Size tells how often a clone was seen (once, few, many) or the class of an expanded clone, and some rows leave it out.

j_gene: TRBJ1-1; d_gene: -; abundance: -; v_gene: TRBV15; CDR3aa: CATSRSIGGNTEAFF; CDR3nt: TGTGCCACCAGCAGGTCAATAGGGGGGAACACTGAAGCTTTCTTT
j_gene: TRBJ1-5; d_gene: -; abundance: -; v_gene: TRBV5-6; CDR3aa: CASSLSLTSGSQPQHF; CDR3nt: TGTGCCAGCAGCTTGTCCCTCACCAGCGGGAGCCAGCCCCAGCATTTT
j_gene: TRBJ1-1; d_gene: -; abundance: -; v_gene: TRBV29-1; CDR3aa: CSAAELNTEAFF; CDR3nt: TGCAGCGCTGCCGAGTTGAACACTGAAGCTTTCTTT
j_gene: TRBJ1-4; d_gene: -; abundance: -; v_gene: TRBV7-8; CDR3aa: CASSLVRGGWEKLFF; CDR3nt: TGTGCCAGCAGCTTAGTCCGGGGAGGGTGGGAAAAACTGTTTTTT
j_gene: TRBJ1-4; d_gene: TRBD1; abundance: few; v_gene: TRBV18; CDR3aa: CASSPPGQVAEKLFF; CDR3nt: TGTGCCAGCTCACCCCCGGGACAGGTAGCTGAAAAACTGTTTTTT
j_gene: TRBJ2-7; d_gene: TRBD2; abundance: -; v_gene: TRBV13; CDR3aa: CASSLGVGGGREQYF; CDR3nt: TGTGCCAGCAGCTTAGGTGTGGGGGGAGGGCGCGAGCAGTACTTC
j_gene: TRBJ2-1; d_gene: TRBD1; abundance: -; v_gene: TRBV6-1; CDR3aa: CASSEGTGHNEQFF; CDR3nt: TGTGCCAGCAGTGAAGGGACAGGGCACAATGAGCAGTTCTTC
j_gene: TRBJ2-7; d_gene: TRBD2; abundance: -; v_gene: TRBV4-1; CDR3aa: CASSQVGSGGAHEQYF; CDR3nt: TGCGCCAGCAGCCAAGTCGGAAGCGGGGGGGCACACGAGCAGTACTTC
j_gene: TRBJ2-3; d_gene: TRBD1; abundance: -; v_gene: TRBV27; CDR3aa: CASSMGTGTDTQYF; CDR3nt: TGTGCCAGCAGTATGGGGACAGGGACAGATACGCAGTATTTT
j_gene: TRBJ1-2; d_gene: TRBD1; abundance: once; v_gene: TRBV5-4; CDR3aa: CASSLADRGFYGYTF; CDR3nt: TGTGCCAGCAGCTTGGCCGACAGGGGATTCTATGGCTACACCTTC
j_gene: TRBJ2-1; d_gene: -; abundance: once; v_gene: TRBV24-1; CDR3aa: CATSDSTSGRRRGYNEQFF; CDR3nt: TGTGCCACCAGTGATTCCACCTCGGGTCGACGCCGGGGGTACAATGAGCAGTTCTTC
j_gene: TRBJ1-1; d_gene: TRBD1; abundance: once; v_gene: TRBV6-2/TRBV6-3; CDR3aa: CASSWDRGNTEAFF; CDR3nt: TGTGCCAGCAGTTGGGACAGGGGGAACACTGAAGCTTTCTTT
j_gene: TRBJ1-2; d_gene: -; abundance: once; v_gene: TRBV7-9; CDR3aa: CASSSSGPDKDGYTF; CDR3nt: TGTGCCAGCAGCTCTTCGGGTCCAGATAAGGATGGCTACACCTTC
j_gene: TRBJ2-1; d_gene: TRBD1; abundance: -; v_gene: TRBV25-1; CDR3aa: CASSGEPGQGLHNEQFF; CDR3nt: TGTGCCAGCAGTGGCGAACCGGGACAGGGGCTCCACAATGAGCAGTTCTTC
j_gene: TRBJ1-5; d_gene: -; abundance: -; v_gene: TRBV4-1; CDR3aa: CASSQDGGGNQPQHF; CDR3nt: TGCGCCAGCAGCCAAGACGGGGGTGGCAATCAGCCCCAGCATTTT
j_gene: TRBJ1-1; d_gene: -; abundance: -; v_gene: TRBV18; CDR3aa: CASSPQTGGNTEAFF; CDR3nt: TGTGCCAGCTCACCACAAACCGGAGGGAACACTGAAGCTTTCTTT
j_gene: TRBJ1-3; d_gene: TRBD1; abundance: -; v_gene: TRBV30; CDR3aa: CAWRGPDRGNTIYF; CDR3nt: TGTGCCTGGAGGGGTCCGGACAGGGGAAACACCATATATTTT
j_gene: TRBJ1-3; d_gene: TRBD1; abundance: -; v_gene: TRBV3-1/TRBV3-2; CDR3aa: CASSQDRTGTGNTIYF; CDR3nt: TGTGCCAGCAGCCAAGATAGGACAGGGACTGGAAACACCATATATTTT
j_gene: TRBJ1-2; d_gene: TRBD1; abundance: -; v_gene: TRBV7-9; CDR3aa: CASRQGNYYGYTF; CDR3nt: TGTGCCAGCAGACAGGGGAATTACTATGGCTACACCTTC
j_gene: TRBJ2-5; d_gene: -; abundance: once; v_gene: TRBV24-1; CDR3aa: CATSDSTGLETQYF; CDR3nt: TGTGCCACCAGTGATTCCACAGGGTTAGAGACCCAGTACTTC
j_gene: TRBJ1-1; d_gene: -; abundance: once; v_gene: TRBV29-1; CDR3aa: CSVEDPRGTEAFF; CDR3nt: TGCAGCGTTGAAGATCCTCGGGGGACTGAAGCTTTCTTT
j_gene: TRBJ1-4; d_gene: -; abundance: -; v_gene: TRBV4-1; CDR3aa: CASSQAQGATNEKLFF; CDR3nt: TGCGCCAGCAGCCAAGCGCAGGGTGCAACTAATGAAAAACTGTTTTTT
j_gene: TRBJ1-4; d_gene: -; abundance: -; v_gene: TRBV19; CDR3aa: CASSMAGAEKLFF; CDR3nt: TGTGCCAGTAGTATGGCAGGGGCGGAAAAACTGTTTTTT
j_gene: TRBJ1-2; d_gene: TRBD1; abundance: -; v_gene: TRBV3-1/TRBV3-2; CDR3aa: CASSRIRTGKHVYGYTF; CDR3nt: TGTGCCAGCAGCCGAATCCGGACAGGGAAACATGTATATGGCTACACCTTC
j_gene: TRBJ1-1; d_gene: -; abundance: -; v_gene: TRBV6-5; CDR3aa: CASSYSRGWTEAFF; CDR3nt: TGTGCCAGCAGTTACTCAAGGGGGTGGACTGAAGCTTTCTTT
j_gene: TRBJ2-5; d_gene: -; abundance: -; v_gene: TRBV18; CDR3aa: CASSPGVAETQYF; CDR3nt: TGTGCCAGCTCACCCGGGGTAGCAGAGACCCAGTACTTC
j_gene: TRBJ1-5; d_gene: -; abundance: -; v_gene: TRBV30; CDR3aa: CAWSSRGWVSSNQPQHF; CDR3nt: TGTGCCTGGAGTTCCAGGGGATGGGTTAGCAGCAATCAGCCCCAGCATTTT
j_gene: TRBJ2-5; d_gene: -; abundance: -; v_gene: TRBV20-1; CDR3aa: CSAERGETQYF; CDR3nt: TGCAGTGCCGAACGGGGGGAGACCCAGTACTTC
j_gene: TRBJ1-5; d_gene: TRBD1; abundance: few; v_gene: TRBV6-5; CDR3aa: CASSHRQGGNQPQHF; CDR3nt: TGTGCCAGCAGCCACCGACAGGGAGGCAATCAGCCCCAGCATTTT
j_gene: TRBJ2-3; d_gene: TRBD2; abundance: -; v_gene: TRBV10-3; CDR3aa: CAISESGLAGGSTDTQYF; CDR3nt: TGTGCCATCAGTGAGTCCGGACTAGCGGGGGGGAGCACAGATACGCAGTATTTT
j_gene: TRBJ1-5; d_gene: TRBD1; abundance: once; v_gene: TRBV25-1; CDR3aa: CASSEQGVHQPQHF; CDR3nt: TGTGCCAGCAGTGAACAGGGGGTCCATCAGCCCCAGCATTTT
j_gene: TRBJ2-1; d_gene: -; abundance: -; v_gene: TRBV24-1; CDR3aa: CATSEGRLTYNEQFF; CDR3nt: TGTGCCACCAGTGAAGGGAGGTTGACCTACAATGAGCAGTTCTTC
j_gene: TRBJ1-1; d_gene: TRBD1; abundance: -; v_gene: TRBV6-5; CDR3aa: CASSYSAGGAGTEAFF; CDR3nt: TGTGCCAGCAGTTACTCAGCAGGGGGCGCAGGGACTGAAGCTTTCTTT
j_gene: TRBJ2-1; d_gene: -; abundance: -; v_gene: TRBV6-4; CDR3aa: CASRTKQGPVDEQFF; CDR3nt: TGTGCCAGCAGAACAAAACAGGGACCCGTTGATGAGCAGTTCTTC
j_gene: TRBJ2-3; d_gene: -; abundance: -; v_gene: TRBV5-1; CDR3aa: CASSLAFGFGTDTQYF; CDR3nt: TGCGCCAGCAGCTTGGCCTTCGGGTTCGGCACAGATACGCAGTATTTT
j_gene: TRBJ2-7; d_gene: -; abundance: -; v_gene: TRBV18; CDR3aa: CASSPGGYSYEQYF; CDR3nt: TGTGCCAGCTCACCAGGAGGATACAGCTACGAGCAGTACTTC
j_gene: TRBJ2-7; d_gene: TRBD1; abundance: -; v_gene: TRBV30; CDR3aa: CAWTGQGRSEQYF; CDR3nt: TGTGCCTGGACGGGACAGGGAAGGAGTGAGCAGTACTTC
j_gene: TRBJ1-6; d_gene: -; abundance: few; v_gene: TRBV30; CDR3aa: CAQEARGSPLHF; CDR3nt: TGTGCCCAGGAGGCCAGGGGATCACCCCTCCACTTT
j_gene: TRBJ2-3; d_gene: -; abundance: -; v_gene: TRBV6-1; CDR3aa: CASSEYLPTFQYF; CDR3nt: TGTGCCAGCAGTGAATATTTGCCGACTTTCCAGTATTTT
j_gene: TRBJ1-1; d_gene: TRBD1; abundance: -; v_gene: TRBV30; CDR3aa: CAWSQTGVAFF; CDR3nt: TGTGCCTGGAGTCAAACAGGGGTCGCTTTCTTT
j_gene: TRBJ2-7; d_gene: -; abundance: many; v_gene: TRBV6-6; CDR3aa: CASSGQQTYEQYF; CDR3nt: TGTGCCAGCAGTGGACAGCAAACCTACGAGCAGTACTTC
j_gene: TRBJ1-4; d_gene: -; abundance: -; v_gene: TRBV10-3; CDR3aa: CAISDGGTEYEKLFF; CDR3nt: TGTGCCATCAGTGACGGGGGTACGGAATACGAAAAACTGTTTTTT
j_gene: TRBJ2-1; d_gene: TRBD2; abundance: -; v_gene: TRBV5-1; CDR3aa: CASSLGSGLAVYNEQFF; CDR3nt: TGCGCCAGCAGCCTGGGTTCCGGGCTAGCGGTCTACAATGAGCAGTTCTTC
j_gene: TRBJ1-1; d_gene: -; abundance: -; v_gene: TRBV19; CDR3aa: CASSTLFRRTEAFF; CDR3nt: TGTGCCAGTAGTACCCTTTTTAGGAGGACTGAAGCTTTCTTT
j_gene: TRBJ1-1; d_gene: -; abundance: once; v_gene: TRBV18; CDR3aa: CASSPIQGSSTEAFF; CDR3nt: TGTGCCAGCTCACCAATACAGGGTTCGAGCACTGAAGCTTTCTTT
j_gene: TRBJ2-3; d_gene: TRBD2; abundance: few; v_gene: TRBV4-1; CDR3aa: CASSQDPGTRGTDTQYF; CDR3nt: TGCGCCAGCAGCCAAGATCCCGGGACTAGGGGCACAGATACGCAGTATTTT
j_gene: TRBJ2-7; d_gene: -; abundance: -; v_gene: TRBV7-3; CDR3aa: CASSSFGGSSYEQYF; CDR3nt: TGTGCCAGCAGCTCCTTTGGGGGGAGCTCCTACGAGCAGTACTTC
j_gene: TRBJ1-5; d_gene: TRBD1; abundance: -; v_gene: TRBV19; CDR3aa: CASSINVRGRVPGDRDHQPQHF; CDR3nt: TGTGCCAGTAGTATCAACGTCCGGGGTCGTGTCCCGGGGGACAGGGACCATCAGCCCCAGCATTTT
j_gene: TRBJ2-3; d_gene: -; abundance: -; v_gene: TRBV4-1; CDR3aa: CASSQPRTASSTDTQYF; CDR3nt: TGCGCCAGCAGCCAACCCAGGACAGCTTCTAGCACAGATACGCAGTATTTT
j_gene: TRBJ2-7; d_gene: -; abundance: few; v_gene: TRBV28; CDR3aa: CASSGYYEQYF; CDR3nt: TGTGCCAGCAGCGGTTACTACGAGCAGTACTTC
j_gene: TRBJ2-7; d_gene: -; abundance: -; v_gene: TRBV24-1; CDR3aa: CATSDSYSYEQYF; CDR3nt: TGTGCCACCAGTGATTCTTACTCCTACGAGCAGTACTTC
j_gene: TRBJ2-1; d_gene: TRBD1; abundance: few; v_gene: TRBV15; CDR3aa: CATSSLQGQTTYNEQFF; CDR3nt: TGTGCCACCAGCAGCCTTCAGGGACAGACGACCTACAATGAGCAGTTCTTC
j_gene: TRBJ2-5; d_gene: TRBD1; abundance: many; v_gene: TRBV5-1; CDR3aa: CASSRQGTGGEETQYF; CDR3nt: TGCGCCAGCAGCCGTCAAGGGACAGGTGGAGAAGAGACCCAGTACTTC
j_gene: TRBJ2-3; d_gene: TRBD2; abundance: -; v_gene: TRBV5-4; CDR3aa: CASSLAGGPIQYF; CDR3nt: TGTGCCAGCAGCTTGGCGGGGGGGCCAATACAGTATTTT
j_gene: TRBJ1-4; d_gene: -; abundance: -; v_gene: TRBV23-1; CDR3aa: CASSLSQGTQGYNEKLFF; CDR3nt: TGCGCCAGCAGTCTCTCACAGGGAACCCAGGGGTATAATGAAAAACTGTTTTTT
j_gene: TRBJ1-4; d_gene: TRBD1; abundance: few; v_gene: TRBV4-3; CDR3aa: CASSQDPGQTNEKLFF; CDR3nt: TGCGCCAGCAGCCAAGATCCGGGACAGACTAATGAAAAACTGTTTTTT
j_gene: TRBJ2-5; d_gene: -; abundance: -; v_gene: TRBV5-8; CDR3aa: CASSRRGTQYF; CDR3nt: TGTGCCAGCAGCCGCAGAGGGACCCAGTACTTC
j_gene: TRBJ1-5; d_gene: TRBD1; abundance: -; v_gene: TRBV19; CDR3aa: CASSADRVGQPQHF; CDR3nt: TGTGCCAGTAGTGCGGACAGGGTGGGTCAGCCCCAGCATTTT
j_gene: TRBJ1-5; d_gene: -; abundance: -; v_gene: TRBV19; CDR3aa: CASSIAGGHQPQHF; CDR3nt: TGTGCCAGTAGTATAGCTGGGGGCCATCAGCCCCAGCATTTT
j_gene: TRBJ2-1; d_gene: TRBD1; abundance: -; v_gene: TRBV24-1; CDR3aa: CATGAGTDPNEQFF; CDR3nt: TGTGCCACTGGGGCCGGGACAGACCCGAATGAGCAGTTCTTC